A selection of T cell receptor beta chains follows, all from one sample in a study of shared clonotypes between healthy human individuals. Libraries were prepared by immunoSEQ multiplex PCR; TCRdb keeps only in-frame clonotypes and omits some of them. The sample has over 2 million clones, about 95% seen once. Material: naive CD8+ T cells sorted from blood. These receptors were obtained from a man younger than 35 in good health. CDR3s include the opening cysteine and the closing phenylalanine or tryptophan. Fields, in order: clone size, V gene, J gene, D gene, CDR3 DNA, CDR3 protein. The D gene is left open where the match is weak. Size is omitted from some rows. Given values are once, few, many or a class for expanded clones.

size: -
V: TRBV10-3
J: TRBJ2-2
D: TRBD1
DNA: TGTGCCGCGAAAGGGACAGGGCTCGGCGGGGAGCTGTTTTTT
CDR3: CAAKGTGLGGELFF

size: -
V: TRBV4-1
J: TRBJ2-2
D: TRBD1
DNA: TGCGCCAGCAGCCATCGAACCCCATGGACAGGGGTCACCGGGGAGCTGTTTTTT
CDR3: CASSHRTPWTGVTGELFF

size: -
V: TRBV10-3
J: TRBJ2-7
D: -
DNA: TGTGCCATCAGTGAGTTTAGCCTGAGCTCCTACGAGCAGTACTTC
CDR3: CAISEFSLSSYEQYF

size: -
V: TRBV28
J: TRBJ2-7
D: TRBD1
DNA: TGTGCCAGCAGTTTACAGGGGGCGCGAATCGGCGACGAGCAGTACTTC
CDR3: CASSLQGARIGDEQYF

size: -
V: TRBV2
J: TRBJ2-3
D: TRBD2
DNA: TGTGCCAGCAGTGAATATGGTCTAGCGGGCACAGATACGCAGTATTTT
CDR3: CASSEYGLAGTDTQYF

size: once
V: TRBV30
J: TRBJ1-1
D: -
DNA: TGTGCCTGGAGTGTTGGGGGGGCTGCTACTGAAGCTTTCTTT
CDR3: CAWSVGGAATEAFF

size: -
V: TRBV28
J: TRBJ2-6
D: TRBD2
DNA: TGTGCCAGCAGTTCCAGGGGACTAGCGGGACTTTCTGGGGCCAACGTCCTGACTTTC
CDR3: CASSSRGLAGLSGANVLTF

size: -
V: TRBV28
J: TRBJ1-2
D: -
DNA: TGTGCCAGCAGTTTAAGGGGAGTTGATGGCTACACCTTC
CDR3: CASSLRGVDGYTF

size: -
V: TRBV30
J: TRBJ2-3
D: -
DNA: TGTGCCTGGGCCCTGTACGGACTCAGCACAGATACGCAGTATTTT
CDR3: CAWALYGLSTDTQYF

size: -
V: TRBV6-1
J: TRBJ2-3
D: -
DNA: TGTGCCAGCAGTGGGCAGGGTGGGTTTTTCTTGACTCGGAATACAGATACGCAGTATTTT
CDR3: CASSGQGGFFLTRNTDTQYF

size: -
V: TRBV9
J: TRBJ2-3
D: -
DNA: TGTGCCAGCAGCACAGAGGGGGGTAGCACAGATACGCAGTATTTT
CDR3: CASSTEGGSTDTQYF

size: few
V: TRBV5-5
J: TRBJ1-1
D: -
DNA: TGTGCCAGCAGCTTGTATGAGGGGTTATACACTGAAGCTTTCTTT
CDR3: CASSLYEGLYTEAFF

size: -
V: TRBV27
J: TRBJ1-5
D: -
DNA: TGTGCCAGCAGTTTAGGGGGGGGCTCGGCCCAGCATTTT
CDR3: CASSLGGGSAQHF

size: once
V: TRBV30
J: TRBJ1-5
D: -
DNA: TGTGCCTGGGGGCGTAGCAATCAGCCCCAGCATTTT
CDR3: CAWGRSNQPQHF

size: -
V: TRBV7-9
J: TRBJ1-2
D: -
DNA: TGTGCCAGCAGCTTAGAATCGACGGATGTCTATGGCTACACCTTC
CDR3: CASSLESTDVYGYTF

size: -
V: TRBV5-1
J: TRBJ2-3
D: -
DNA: TGCGCCAGCAGCTTGTCGTACAGCACAGATACGCAGTATTTT
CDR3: CASSLSYSTDTQYF

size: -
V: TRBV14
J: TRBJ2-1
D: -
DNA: TGTGCCAGCAGCCATTGGGGGAAGAGCCCTGACAATGAGCAGTTCTTC
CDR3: CASSHWGKSPDNEQFF

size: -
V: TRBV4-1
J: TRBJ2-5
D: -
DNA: TGCGCCAGCAGCATTTCAGGGTCGTGGGGAGAGACCCAGTACTTC
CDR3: CASSISGSWGETQYF

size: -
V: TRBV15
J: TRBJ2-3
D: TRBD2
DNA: TGTGCCACCAGCAGAGATGACAGCGGGAGGACCACAGATACGCAGTATTTT
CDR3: CATSRDDSGRTTDTQYF

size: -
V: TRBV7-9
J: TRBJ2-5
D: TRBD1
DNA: TGTGCCAGCAGCTTTAGACAGGGGCTCCAAGAGACCCAGTACTTC
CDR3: CASSFRQGLQETQYF

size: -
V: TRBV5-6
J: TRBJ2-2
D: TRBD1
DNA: TGTGCCAGCAGCATCCGGGACAGGGGAATCCCCGGGGAGCTGTTTTTT
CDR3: CASSIRDRGIPGELFF

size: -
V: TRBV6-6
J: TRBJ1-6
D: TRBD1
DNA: TGTGCCAGCAGTTACTCGGGGGACAGGGTGTCACCCCTCCACTTT
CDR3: CASSYSGDRVSPLHF

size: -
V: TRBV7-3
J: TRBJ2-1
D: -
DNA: TGTGCCAGCAGCTTGACGCCTACCACCTACAATGAGCAGTTCTTC
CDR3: CASSLTPTTYNEQFF

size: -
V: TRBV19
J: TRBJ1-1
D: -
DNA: TGTGCCAGTAGTACAGACGGGACCGCCTTCTCTGAAGCTTTCTTT
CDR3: CASSTDGTAFSEAFF

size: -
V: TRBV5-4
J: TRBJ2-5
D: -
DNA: TGTGCCAGCAGCTTGGTCAAGACGATGGCGGGTCGAGAGACCCAGTACTTC
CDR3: CASSLVKTMAGRETQYF

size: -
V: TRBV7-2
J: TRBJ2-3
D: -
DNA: TGTGCCAGCAGCCCCGGACTGGATACGCAGTATTTT
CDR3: CASSPGLDTQYF

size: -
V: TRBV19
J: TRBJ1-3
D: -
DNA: TGTGCCAGTAGTATAGCAGGAGACTCTGGAAACACCATATATTTT
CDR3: CASSIAGDSGNTIYF

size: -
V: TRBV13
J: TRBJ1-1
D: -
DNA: TGTGCCAGCAGCTTAACAGGGAAGACTGAAGCTTTCTTT
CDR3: CASSLTGKTEAFF

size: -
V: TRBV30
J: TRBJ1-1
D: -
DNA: TGTGCCTGGAGCTATGGGGGAACTGAAGCTTTCTTT
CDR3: CAWSYGGTEAFF

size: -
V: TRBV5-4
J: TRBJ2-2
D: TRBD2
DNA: TGTGCCAGCAGCTTGCTAGCGGGAGAGACCGGGGAGCTGTTTTTT
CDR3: CASSLLAGETGELFF

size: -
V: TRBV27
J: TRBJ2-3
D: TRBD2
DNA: TGTGCCAGCAGTTCCCTTGCGGGAGGGACCACAGATACGCAGTATTTT
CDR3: CASSSLAGGTTDTQYF

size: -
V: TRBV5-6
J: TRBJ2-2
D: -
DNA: TGTGCCAGCAGCGAAACAGGGATGTGGACCGGGGAGCTGTTTTTT
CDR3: CASSETGMWTGELFF

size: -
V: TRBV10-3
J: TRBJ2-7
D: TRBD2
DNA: TGTGCCATCAGTGAGGGGACTAACTCCTACGAGCAGTACTTC
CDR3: CAISEGTNSYEQYF

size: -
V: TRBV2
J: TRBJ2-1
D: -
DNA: TGTGCCAGCAGTGGCCGGGCCCTTCTGGGGGAGCAGTTCTTC
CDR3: CASSGRALLGEQFF

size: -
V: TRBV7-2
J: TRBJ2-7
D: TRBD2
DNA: TGTGCCAGCAGCTTTACTAGCGGGAGTTTGCACGAGCAGTACTTC
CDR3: CASSFTSGSLHEQYF

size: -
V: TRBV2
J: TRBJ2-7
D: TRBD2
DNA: TGTGCCAGCAGTGACCCTCTAGCGGACTACGAGCAGTACTTC
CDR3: CASSDPLADYEQYF

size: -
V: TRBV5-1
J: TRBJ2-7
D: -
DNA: TGCGCCAGCAGCTTCTCGGACTTATCCTACGAGCAGTACTTC
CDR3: CASSFSDLSYEQYF

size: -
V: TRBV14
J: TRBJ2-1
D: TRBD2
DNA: TGTGCCAGCAGCACACGGACTAGCGGGAGGTTTGAGCAGTTCTTC
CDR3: CASSTRTSGRFEQFF

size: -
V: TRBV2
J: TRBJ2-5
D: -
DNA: TGTGCCAGCAGTGTTAACCTTCGGGGAGGGGACATGGAGACCCAGTACTTC
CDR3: CASSVNLRGGDMETQYF

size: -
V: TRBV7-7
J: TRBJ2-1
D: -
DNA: TGTGCTAGCAGCTTAGGGTCGGAGAATGAGCAGTTCTTC
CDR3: CASSLGSENEQFF

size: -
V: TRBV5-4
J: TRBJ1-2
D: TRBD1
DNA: TGTGCCAGCAGGCTGGGACAGGGGGCTGGGTATGGCTACACCTTC
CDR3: CASRLGQGAGYGYTF

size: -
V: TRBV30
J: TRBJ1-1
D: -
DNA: TGTGCCTGGAGTCACCGGGGTGAATCTGAAGCTTTCTTT
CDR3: CAWSHRGESEAFF

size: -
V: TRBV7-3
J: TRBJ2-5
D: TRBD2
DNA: TGTGCCAGCAGCTCGGGACTAGCCGGCCAAGAGACCCAGTACTTC
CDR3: CASSSGLAGQETQYF

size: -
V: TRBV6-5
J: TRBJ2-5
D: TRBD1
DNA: TGTGCCAGCAGGGACAGGCTCATAGGCGGGACCCAGTACTTC
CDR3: CASRDRLIGGTQYF

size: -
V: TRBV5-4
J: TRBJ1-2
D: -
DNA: TGTGCCAGCAGGTTGACAGGAGCTAACTATGGCTACACCTTC
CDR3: CASRLTGANYGYTF

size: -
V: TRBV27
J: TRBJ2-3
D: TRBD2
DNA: TGTGCCAGCACCGCCGTGGGGACTAGGGGCACAGATACGCAGTATTTT
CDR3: CASTAVGTRGTDTQYF

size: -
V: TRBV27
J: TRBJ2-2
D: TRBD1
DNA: TGTGCCAGCAGTCCAACTACAGGGGGAACCGGGGAGCTGTTTTTT
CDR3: CASSPTTGGTGELFF

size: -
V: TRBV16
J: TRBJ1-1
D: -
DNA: TGTGCCAGCAGCCAATCGGAGTATCAGTTTGAAGCTTTCTTT
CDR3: CASSQSEYQFEAFF

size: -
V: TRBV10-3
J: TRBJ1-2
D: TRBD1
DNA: TGTGCCAGCGCTGGACAGGGGGTCTTCCTCATGGATGGCTACACCTTC
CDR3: CASAGQGVFLMDGYTF

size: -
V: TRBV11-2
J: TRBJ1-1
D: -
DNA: TGTGCCAGCAGCCCCGCAGGGACCAGGACTGAAGCTTTCTTT
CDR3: CASSPAGTRTEAFF

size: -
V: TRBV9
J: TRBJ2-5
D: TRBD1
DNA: TGTGCCAGCAGCTTGGACAGGGAAGAGACCCAGTACTTC
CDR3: CASSLDREETQYF

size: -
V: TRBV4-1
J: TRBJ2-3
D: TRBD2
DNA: TGCGCCAGCAGCCAAGATATACTAGCGGGATACACAGATACGCAGTATTTT
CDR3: CASSQDILAGYTDTQYF

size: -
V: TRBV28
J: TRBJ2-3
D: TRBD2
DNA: TGTGCCAGCAGTCTCGGACTAGGTATATGGGATACGCAGTATTTT
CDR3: CASSLGLGIWDTQYF